The 6 T cell receptor beta chains below all came from one sample that was sequenced in a study of T cell responses to AZD1222 COVID-19 vaccine. Measured with immunoSEQ multiplex PCR; TCRdb has only the in-frame clones, and not every one. The data hold around 200,000 clones, with just over 90% observed a single time. Sequencing used peripheral blood, obtained on day 0 of AZD1222 vaccination. These TCRs come from an adult in good health.

This clone was seen once. V and J are TRBV4-1 and TRBJ1-2; 11 nucleotides line up with TRBD1. Trimming at V came to 3 bases and at J to 6 bases, leaving 6 bases not matched to a gene. The CDR3 sequence is 15 residues long. Germline V gene sequence: CDR1 MGHRA, CDR2 YSYEKL. The CDR3 DNA reads TGCGCCAGCAGCCAGGAGAAGGACAGGGGGCATGGCTACACCTTC. Amino acids: CASSQEKDRGHGYTF.

The chain combines TRBV18 with TRBJ1-1; tentative D call: TRBD1 (6 bases). The V gene lost 1 base and the J gene lost 3 bases, with 12 bases spanning the gap. The V gene's germline CDR1 is KGHSH and CDR2 LQKENI. CDR3 length equals 15 residues. The CDR3 coding sequence is TGTGCCAGCTCACCACAGAGGAAGGGGGACACTGAAGCTTTCTTT. Its translation is CASSPQRKGDTEAFF.

The chain links TRBV2 to TRBJ1-5, with a weak D call TRBD1 (6 bases). This CDR3 contains 18 residues. CDR1 SNHLY and CDR2 FYNNEI come from the germline V gene. Trimming took 5 bases from V and 6 from J, leaving 26 bases between them. Here the CDR3 reads CASSSTQGKRLFSQPQHF. CDR3 DNA: TGTGCCAGCAGTAGCACCCAGGGGAAGAGACTCTTTAGTCAGCCCCAGCATTTT.

The rearrangement uses TRBV19 and TRBJ1-3; 7 bases map to TRBD1. The V gene end was trimmed by 10 bases and the J gene end by 4 bases; junction bases not matched to a gene: 10. The CDR3 runs to 14 residues. Germline CDR1 is LNHDA and CDR2 is SQIVND (reference sequence). CDR3 sequence reads: CATRIQGSGNTIYF. The CDR3 nucleotides read TGTGCCACCCGGATACAGGGGAGCGGAAACACCATATATTTT.

This clone was detected once. The chain combines TRBV14 with TRBJ1-2, with D unresolved. Germline V CDR1 and CDR2: SGHDN, FVKESK. The CDR3 extends over 17 amino acids. The germline V and J ends were trimmed by 1 base and 2 bases, with 17 bases remaining between them. The CDR3 here is CASSQVVLARPNYGYTF. The CDR3 coding sequence is TGTGCCAGCAGCCAAGTTGTTTTAGCCAGGCCAAACTATGGCTACACCTTC.

As for this clone: The sample holds other DNA sequences that translate to the same CDR3. V is TRBV6-5 and J is TRBJ1-2, with no clear D. Trimming pared 0 bases from V and 4 bases from J, leaving 9 bases between. Germline values: CDR1 MNHEY, CDR2 SVGAGI. The CDR3 sequence is 14 residues long. CDR3 region: CASSYSGQVYGYTF. The DNA for the CDR3 is TGTGCCAGCAGTTACTCCGGTCAGGTCTATGGCTACACCTTC.